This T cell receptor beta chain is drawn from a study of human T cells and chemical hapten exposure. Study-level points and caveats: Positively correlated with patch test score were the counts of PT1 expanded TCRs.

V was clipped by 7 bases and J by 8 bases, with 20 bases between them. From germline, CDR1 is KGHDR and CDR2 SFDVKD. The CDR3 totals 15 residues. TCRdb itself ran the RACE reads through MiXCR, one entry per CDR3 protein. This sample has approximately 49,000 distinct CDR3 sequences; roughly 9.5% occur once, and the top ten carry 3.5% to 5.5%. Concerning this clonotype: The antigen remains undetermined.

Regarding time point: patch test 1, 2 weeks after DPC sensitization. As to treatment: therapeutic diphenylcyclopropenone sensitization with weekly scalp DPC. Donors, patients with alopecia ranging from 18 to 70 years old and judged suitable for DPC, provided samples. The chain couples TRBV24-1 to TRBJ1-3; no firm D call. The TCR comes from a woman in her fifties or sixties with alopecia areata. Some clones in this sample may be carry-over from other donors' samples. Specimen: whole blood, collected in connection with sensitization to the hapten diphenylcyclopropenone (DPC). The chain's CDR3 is CATSHLFWAGDTIYF. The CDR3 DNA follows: TGTGCCACCAGCCATCTTTTCTGGGCCGGGGACACCATATATTTT.